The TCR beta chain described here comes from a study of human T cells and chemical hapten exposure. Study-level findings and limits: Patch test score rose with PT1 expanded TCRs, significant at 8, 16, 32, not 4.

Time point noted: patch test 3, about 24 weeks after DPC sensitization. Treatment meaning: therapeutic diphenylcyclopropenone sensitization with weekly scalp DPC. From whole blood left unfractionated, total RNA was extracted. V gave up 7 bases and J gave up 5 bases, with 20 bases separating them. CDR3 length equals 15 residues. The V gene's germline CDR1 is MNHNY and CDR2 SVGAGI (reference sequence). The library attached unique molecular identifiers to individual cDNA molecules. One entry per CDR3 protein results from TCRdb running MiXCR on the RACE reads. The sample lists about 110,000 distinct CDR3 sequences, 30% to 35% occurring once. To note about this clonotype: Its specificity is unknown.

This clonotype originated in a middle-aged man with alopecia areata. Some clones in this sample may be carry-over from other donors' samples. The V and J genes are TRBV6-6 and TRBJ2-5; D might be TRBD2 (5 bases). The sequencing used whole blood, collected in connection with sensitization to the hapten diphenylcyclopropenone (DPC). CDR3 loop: CASKTTGSKPETQYF. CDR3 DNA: TGTGCCAGCAAGACTACGGGCTCCAAGCCTGAGACCCAGTACTTC.